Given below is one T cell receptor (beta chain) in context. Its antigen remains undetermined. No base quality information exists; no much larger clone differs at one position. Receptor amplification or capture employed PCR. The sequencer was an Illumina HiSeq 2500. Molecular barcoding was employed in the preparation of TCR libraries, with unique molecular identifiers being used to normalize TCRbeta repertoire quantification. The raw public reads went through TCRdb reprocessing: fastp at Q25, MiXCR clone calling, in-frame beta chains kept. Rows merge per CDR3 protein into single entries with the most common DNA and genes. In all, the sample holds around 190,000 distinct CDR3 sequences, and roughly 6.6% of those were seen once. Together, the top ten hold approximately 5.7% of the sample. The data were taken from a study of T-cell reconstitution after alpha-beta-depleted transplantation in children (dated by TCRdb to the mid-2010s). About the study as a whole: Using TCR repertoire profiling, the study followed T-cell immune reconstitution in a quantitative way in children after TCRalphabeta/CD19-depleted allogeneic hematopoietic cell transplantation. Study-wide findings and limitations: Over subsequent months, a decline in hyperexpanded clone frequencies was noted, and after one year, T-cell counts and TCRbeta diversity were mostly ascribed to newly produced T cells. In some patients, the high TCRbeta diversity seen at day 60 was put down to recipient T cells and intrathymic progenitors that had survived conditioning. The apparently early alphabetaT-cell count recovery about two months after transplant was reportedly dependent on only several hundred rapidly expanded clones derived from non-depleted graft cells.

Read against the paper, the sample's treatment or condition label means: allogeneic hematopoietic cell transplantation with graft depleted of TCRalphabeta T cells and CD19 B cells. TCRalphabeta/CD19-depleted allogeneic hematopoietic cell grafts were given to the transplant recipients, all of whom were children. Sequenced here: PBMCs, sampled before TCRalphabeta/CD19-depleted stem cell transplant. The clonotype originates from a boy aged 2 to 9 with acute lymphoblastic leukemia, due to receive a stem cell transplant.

For the CDR3, the sequence is CASSHGTGSGYTF. DNA sequence: TGTGCCAGCAGCCATGGGACAGGCAGTGGCTACACCTTC. The rearrangement combines TRBV5-6 with TRBJ1-2; TRBD1 agrees with 8 junctional bases. Reading the germline V gene gives CDR1 SGHDT and CDR2 YYEEEE. Here V drops 4 bases and J drops 7 bases, and the junction holds 6 bases not matched to any gene. Counted from cysteine to phenylalanine, this CDR3 has 13 amino acids. The sequence is cut down to CDR3 DNA, 39 bases in frame from base 1.